Reported below is one TCR beta chain. Reverse transcription of extracted RNA yielded cDNA, which provided the sequencing template. Using immunoSEQ multiplex PCR, the repertoire was profiled, and TCRdb retains in-frame clones only, with some absent. Among around 160,000 clones listed, about 87% were seen once. This sample is drawn from a study of CD8+ T cells in alopecia areata. At the level of the study: For the treated group, dosing was oral tofacitinib at 5 to 10 mg twice daily.

This clonotype was obtained from a human donor with alopecia areata. The input for sequencing was CD8+ T cells sorted from blood, taken at week 0.

CDR3 sequence reads: CASSHKGTTSSYEQYF. CDR3 in DNA: TGTGCCAGCAGCCACAAGGGGACAACGAGCTCCTACGAGCAGTACTTC. The chain carries TRBV11-2 and TRBJ2-7; maybe TRBD1 (6 bases). CDR3 length: 16 amino acids. CDR1 and CDR2 (germline): SGHAT, FQNNGV. The V end lost 5 bases, the J end lost 0 bases, and 17 bases lay between the germline ends.